This T cell receptor (beta chain) comes out of a study of PD-1 blockade in classical Hodgkin lymphoma. Study in general: Intravenous nivolumab at 3 mg/kg was given to patients every 2 weeks.

General study points: There was a significant rise in CD4+ TCR diversity by C4D1, with no such rise for CD8+. Exclusion applied to patients who initiated nivolumab less than 1 year following ASCT.

TCRdb's copy holds only in-frame clones and misses some; the assay was immunoSEQ multiplex PCR. The data contain 30,000 or so clones, about four fifths of them seen just once; the ten biggest clones take up around a sixth. As for this clone: Its antigen is undetermined.

CDR3 length equals 16 residues. Time point noted: cycle 4 day 1 (C4D1), after less than 7 weeks of nivolumab. Brentuximab vedotin exposure varied, and every patient relapsed after autologous stem cell transplantation. V and J are TRBV21-1 and TRBJ1-2. TRBV21-1 is a listed pseudogene. This TCR derives from a human donor with classical Hodgkin lymphoma. Sequenced material: peripheral blood mononuclear cells (PBMCs), taken before the fourth cycle of nivolumab. The DNA of the CDR3 is TGTGCCAGCAGTCTTTGTGTAGCTACAGAGACCTATGGCTACACCTTC. Protein: CASSLCVATETYGYTF.